This TCR beta chain was retrieved from a study of T-cell memory formation after mild COVID-19. This clonotype was recorded a few times. The CDR3 has 14 residues. CDR1 LNHDA and CDR2 SQIVND come from the germline V gene (reference sequence). V dropped 4 bases and J dropped 2; count of bases not matched to a gene: 4. 5'RACE with constant-segment primers yielded barcoded, UMI-tagged TCR alpha and TCR beta cDNA libraries. A single record per CDR3 protein comes from TCRdb applying MiXCR to the 5' RACE reads. The sample contains around 530,000 distinct CDR3 sequences, approximately 21% of which appear only once.

The source material was PBMCs or a T cell subset sorted from them (not recorded which). The V call is TRBV19, the J call TRBJ2-7; 8 bases align to TRBD1. This receptor was taken from an adult woman who had mild COVID-19 (a few samples of this study predate the infection). Cell type and time point are not known. The CDR3 DNA follows: TGTGCCAGTAGTACCCCGACAGGGGCCTACGAGCAGTACTTC. Protein product: CASSTPTGAYEQYF.